This T cell receptor beta chain was observed in a study of CD8+CD57+ T cells in acquired aplastic anemia (dated by TCRdb to the late 2010s). The study in broad terms: DNA extracted from sorted CD4+ and CD8+ cells had a mean of roughly 3.4 ug, with a range of 0.2 to 27.4 ug. An average of around 10 million reads for CD4+ cells and 11.0 million reads for CD8+ cells was obtained from healthy donor samples.

Genomic DNA served as template for TCR beta VDJ combination and CDR3 sequence profiling. An Illumina HiSeq 2000 was the platform used for TCR repertoire sequencing. For the original study's pipeline: Repertoire assessment relied on Simpson's diversity index, CDR3 size and DJ length profiles, and TRBV/TRBJ rearrangement plots. Whichever DNA sequence was most abundant in the deep sequencing data was defined as the immunodominant clone. CDR3 amino acid sequences were checked for sharing between subjects and were compared against published repertoires and the VDJdb database. TCRdb passed the public sequencing reads through fastp at Q25 and MiXCR, retaining productive beta sequences. Each entry merges the rows of one CDR3 protein and shows their most common DNA and genes. It is TCRdb's table, rather than the study itself, that gives the V and J calls and clone size. Recorded for this sample are approximately 380,000 distinct CDR3 sequences; around 72% of them occurred a single time. The ten largest account for less than 4% of the sample.

The paper as a whole reports these results and caveats: Patients and healthy controls showed no significant difference in CD8+ Simpson's diversity (P=0.060). Around 27 CD8+ CDR3 sequences were shared between patients and controls but appeared highly expressed in patients and within their immunodominant clones.

In the case of this clonotype: What this receptor recognizes is not known. There are no base qualities to consult, and no much larger clone falls within one base.

TCR repertoires of sorted CD4+ and CD8+ blood T cells from severe aplastic anemia patients and healthy subjects were deep-sequenced in the study. Ficoll-Paque density gradient centrifugation was used to isolate peripheral blood mononuclear cells. Before DNA was extracted, CD4+ and CD8+ T cells were sorted using either FACS or magnetic beads. The CDR3 holds 16 amino acids from the cysteine to the phenylalanine. Just CDR3 DNA is preserved here, 48 bases in frame from base 1. Trimming takes 5 bases off V and 1 base off J; junction bases not matched to a gene: 8. The germline V gene encodes CDR1 SGHAT and CDR2 FQNNGV.

The TCR sequence derives from a human donor in good health, serving as a control. Sample: sorted CD4+, CD8+, or CD8+CD57+ T cells (not recorded which) from PBMCs. The chain is made from TRBV11-2 and TRBJ2-7, with TRBD1 matching 10 junction bases. DNA sequence: TGTGCCAGCAGCATGAGCCCGGGACAGGGGTCCTACGAGCAGTACTTC. Its protein reads: CASSMSPGQGSYEQYF.